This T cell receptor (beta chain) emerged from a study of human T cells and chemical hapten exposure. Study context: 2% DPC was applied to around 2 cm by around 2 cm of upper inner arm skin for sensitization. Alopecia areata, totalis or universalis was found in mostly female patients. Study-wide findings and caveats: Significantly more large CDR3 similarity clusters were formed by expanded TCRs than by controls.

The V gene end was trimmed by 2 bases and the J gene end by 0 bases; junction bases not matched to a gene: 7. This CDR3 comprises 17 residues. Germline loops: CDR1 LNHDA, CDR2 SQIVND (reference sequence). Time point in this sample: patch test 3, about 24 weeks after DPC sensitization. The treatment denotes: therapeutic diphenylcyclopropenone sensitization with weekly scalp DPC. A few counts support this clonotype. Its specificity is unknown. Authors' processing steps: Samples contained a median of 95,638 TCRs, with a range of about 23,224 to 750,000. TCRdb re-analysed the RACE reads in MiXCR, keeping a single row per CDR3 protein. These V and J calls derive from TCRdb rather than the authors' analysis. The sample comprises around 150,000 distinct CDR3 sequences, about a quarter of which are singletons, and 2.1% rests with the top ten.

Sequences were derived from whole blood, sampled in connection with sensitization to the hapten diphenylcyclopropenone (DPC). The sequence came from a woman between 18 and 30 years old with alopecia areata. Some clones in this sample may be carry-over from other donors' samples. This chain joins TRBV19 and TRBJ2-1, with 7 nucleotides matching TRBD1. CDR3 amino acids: CASSITPTGISYNEQFF. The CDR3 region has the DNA TGTGCCAGTAGTATAACACCGACAGGGATCTCCTACAATGAGCAGTTCTTC.